This TCR beta chain emerged from a study of blood T cell repertoires in COVID-19 (dated by TCRdb to 2018 to 2020). Regarding the study in general: Samples from collaborators originated in the United States, Italy and Spain and spanned both the acute and convalescent phases of COVID-19. The material from the prospective study consisted of cDNA or gDNA derived from T cells, B-cell-depleted T cells, or PBMCs. The dataset comprised deeply sampled blood TCRbeta repertoires from subjects exposed to, actively infected with, or recovered from COVID-19. A freely available public database, intended as a resource for researchers studying the immune response to SARS-CoV-2, is where the repertoires were released. Samples came from the ongoing ImmuneRACE study (first 160 participants) plus 1,254 subjects from 6 global collaborators. The sample metadata nearly always contained a de-identified subject ID, COVID-19 status, age in years and sex. Where HLA class I and class II types were available, the types were taken from metadata supplied by the sample provider, not from assay-based typing.

Turning to this clone: It has no known antigen specificity. It has no much larger one-base neighbor in the sample; base qualities were not kept.

Collaborating institutions collected whole blood in K2EDTA tubes following their own protocols. For TCRbeta analysis, collaborator samples were shipped as frozen whole blood, as isolated PBMCs, or as DNA extracted from either sample type. CDR1 SGHTA and CDR2 FQGNSA are derived from the germline V gene. Unmatched junction bases come to 3, with V trimmed by 3 bases and J by 4 bases. The CDR3 measures 16 amino acids from cysteine to phenylalanine. The only DNA kept is the CDR3, 48 bases in frame from the first base. TCRbeta CDR3 regions were amplified from genomic DNA using the immunoSEQ Assay, a bias-controlled multiplex PCR. Per the original workflow: The number of nucleated cells in each sample was estimated by amplification of reference gene primers within the assay. To quantify the absolute abundance of each unique TCRbeta CDR3 rearrangement, sequence reads were collapsed and filtered. For each sample, productive Simpson clonality was calculated as the square root of Simpson's diversity index over productive rearrangements. Sourced from immuneACCESS, this table was stored by TCRdb with only in-frame sequences that have V and J called. A share of the clones is absent; for the studies checked, an unresolved V gene accounts for under half, and the remainder has no known explanation. That table is the source of V, J and clone size, and D and trimming were worked out from the DNA. For this sample the table gives some 67,000 clones, of which 87% were detected only once. Jointly, the top ten make up 4% to 5.5% of the sample.

What the study reported, not specific to this receptor: How much clinical and demographic metadata was included differed by source and by participant, and the metadata was provided uncurated.

The rearranged segments are TRBV7-2 and TRBJ2-3, and 14 bases in between align with TRBD2. Sequencing was done on a sample of peripheral blood. The receptor was isolated from a man aged 50-59 years with active COVID-19. The DNA reads as follows: TGTGCCAGCAGCTTGAGGACTAGCGGGGGGTCAGATACGCAGTATTTT. It codes for CASSLRTSGGSDTQYF. The full variable domain, with segments outside the CDR3 supplied by the reference TRBV7-2 and TRBJ2-3 proteins, appears as GAGVSQSPSNKVTEKGKDVELRCDPISGHTALYWYRQSLGQGLEFLIYFQGNSAPDKSGLPSDRFSAERTGGSVSTLTIQRTQQEDSAVYLCASSLRTSGGSDTQYFGPGTRLTVL.